This T cell receptor beta chain is drawn from a study of blood T cell repertoires in COVID-19. Study in general: COVID-19 samples from acute and convalescent phases originated in the United States, Italy and Spain.

CDR3 length: 17 amino acids. Germline V gene sequence: CDR1 LGHNA, CDR2 YSLEER. Trimming left V 7 bases short and J 1 base short, with 21 bases between. Original analysis: Reference gene primer amplification in the assay estimated nucleated cell counts. TCRdb keeps only in-frame clones here, not all; method: immunoSEQ multiplex PCR. V and J calls and clone size follow that table, whereas D and trimming were derived from the DNA. The profile covers 150,000 to 170,000 clones, with approximately 85% appearing a single time and 0.6% to 0.65% taken by the ten largest. V usage is TRBV4-3 and J usage is TRBJ2-3; the D gene is possibly TRBD2 (7 bases). The receptor was derived from a man aged 60-69 years with COVID-19, enrolled during active disease. Material: peripheral blood. The DNA for the CDR3 is TGCGCCAGCACCAATTGGGGGGGGGCGAGAGGCACAGATACGCAGTATTTT. Its translation is CASTNWGGARGTDTQYF.